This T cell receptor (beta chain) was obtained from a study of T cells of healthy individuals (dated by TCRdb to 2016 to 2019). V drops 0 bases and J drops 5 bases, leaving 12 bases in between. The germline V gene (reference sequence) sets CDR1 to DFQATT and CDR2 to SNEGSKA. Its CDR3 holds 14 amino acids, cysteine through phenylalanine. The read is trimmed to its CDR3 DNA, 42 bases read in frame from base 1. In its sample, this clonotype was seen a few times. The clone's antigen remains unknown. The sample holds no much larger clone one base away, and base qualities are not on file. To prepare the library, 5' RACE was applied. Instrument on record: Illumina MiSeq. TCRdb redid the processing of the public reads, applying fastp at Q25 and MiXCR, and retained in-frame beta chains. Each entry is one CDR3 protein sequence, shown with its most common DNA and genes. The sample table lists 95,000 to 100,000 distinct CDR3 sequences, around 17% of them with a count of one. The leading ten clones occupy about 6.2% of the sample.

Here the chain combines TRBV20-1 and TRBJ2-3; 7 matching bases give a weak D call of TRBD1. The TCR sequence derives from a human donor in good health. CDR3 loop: CSARDAQGGDTQYF. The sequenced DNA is TGCAGTGCTAGAGATGCCCAGGGGGGAGATACGCAGTATTTT.